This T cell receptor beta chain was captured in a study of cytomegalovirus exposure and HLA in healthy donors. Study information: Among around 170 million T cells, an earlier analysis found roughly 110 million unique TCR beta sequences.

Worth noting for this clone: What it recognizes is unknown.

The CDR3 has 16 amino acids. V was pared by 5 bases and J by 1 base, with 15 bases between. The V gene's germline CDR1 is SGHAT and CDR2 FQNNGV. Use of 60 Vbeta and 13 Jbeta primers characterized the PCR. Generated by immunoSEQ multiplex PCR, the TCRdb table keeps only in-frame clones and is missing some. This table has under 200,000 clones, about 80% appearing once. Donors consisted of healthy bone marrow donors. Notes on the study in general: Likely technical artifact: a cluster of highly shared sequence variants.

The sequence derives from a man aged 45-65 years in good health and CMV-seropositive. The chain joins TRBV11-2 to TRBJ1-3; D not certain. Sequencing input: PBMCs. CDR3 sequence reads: CASSPNMEFSGNTIYF. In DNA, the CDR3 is TGTGCCAGCAGCCCTAACATGGAGTTTTCTGGAAACACCATATATTTT.